The 17 T cell receptor beta chains listed next were all sequenced from one sample in a study of cytomegalovirus exposure and HLA in healthy donors (TCRdb year 2017). Preparation of the library involved the immunoSEQ multiplex PCR assay. The multiplex PCR relied on a mix of 60 forward primers for TCR Vbeta segments and 13 reverse primers for TCR Jbeta segments. TCRdb holds this immuneACCESS table with in-frame rearrangements only. Some clones are missing; in checked studies, unresolved V genes explain under half, and the rest has no known cause. The table for this sample lists 90,000 to 100,000 clones; around 84% of them were counted only once. The ten largest clones represent 2% to 2.5% of the sample. The specimen was PBMCs. The receptors were gathered from a man aged 18-30 years in good health and CMV-seronegative.

The chain combines TRBV7-9 with TRBJ1-6; D is uncertain. Germline assignment: CDR1 SEHNR and CDR2 FQNEAQ (reference sequence). This CDR3 spans 15 amino acids. V lost 5 bases and J lost 4, with 12 bases in between. The CDR3: CASSQTAIYNSPLHF. In DNA, the CDR3 is TGTGCCAGCAGCCAAACCGCGATATATAATTCACCCCTCCACTTT.

The CDR3 nucleotides are TGTGCCAGCCTGCGGCCCGGGGCCAACGTCCTGACTTTC. Translated, it gives CASLRPGANVLTF. The gene calls are TRBV9 and TRBJ2-6; D is undetermined. The V and J ends lost 7 bases and 4 bases respectively, with 9 bases between them. Germline CDR1 reads SGDLS; CDR2 reads YYNGEE. The CDR3 has 13 residues.

The V call is TRBV2, the J call TRBJ1-4, with unresolved D. Germline V CDR1 and CDR2: SNHLY, FYNNEI. V lost 2 bases, J lost 11 bases, and 18 bases lay in between. The CDR3 loop spans 15 amino acids. The CDR3 is CASSETVAGSGKLFF. CDR3 nucleotide sequence: TGTGCCAGCAGTGAAACGGTGGCAGGTTCGGGGAAACTGTTTTTT.

V usage is TRBV9 and J usage is TRBJ2-5; TRBD2 matches 11 bases. Germline V gives CDR1 SGDLS, CDR2 YYNGEE. The CDR3 spans 15 residues. With V trimmed by 2 bases and J by 8 bases, 8 bases remained unmatched. CDR3 residues: CASSVRSGGAPTQYF. For the CDR3, the DNA is TGTGCCAGCAGCGTCCGTAGCGGGGGGGCCCCTACCCAGTACTTC.

The genes are TRBV5-4 and TRBJ2-5, with 8 bases lining up with TRBD2. This CDR3 is 15 amino acids long. Unmatched junction bases numbered 16, after V lost 9 bases and J lost 6 bases. Germline V gene lookup returns CDR1 SGHNT and CDR2 YYREEE (reference sequence). CDR3 loop: CAIQGVAGIEKTQYF. CDR3 DNA sequence: TGTGCCATCCAGGGTGTAGCGGGGATTGAAAAGACCCAGTACTTC. Variable domain in full (rest from reference TRBV5-4 and TRBJ2-5): ETGVTQSPTHLIKTRGQQVTLRCSSQSGHNTVSWYQQALGQGPQFIFQYYREEENGRGNFPPRFSGLQFPNYSSELNVNALELDDSALYLCAIQGVAGIEKTQYFGPGTRLLVL.

This clone was picked up a small number of times. V gene TRBV6-5 combines with J gene TRBJ1-1, with 8 bases aligning to TRBD1. With 5 bases clipped from V and 4 bases from J, the junction kept 6 bases outside the gene matches. This CDR3 is 14 amino acids long. Germline V CDR1 and CDR2: MNHEY, SVGAGI. As DNA, the CDR3 is TGTGCCAGCAGTGCCGGAGACAGGGGCACTGAAGCTTTCTTT. Protein sequence: CASSAGDRGTEAFF.

The rearrangement joins TRBV5-6 to TRBJ1-1; D is uncertain. This CDR3 spans 13 amino acids. V shed 1 base and J shed 10 bases, with 14 bases lying between them. In germline, CDR1 is SGHDT, CDR2 YYEEEE. Here the CDR3 DNA reads TGTGCCAGCAGCTTGAAGACTGTCGGTGGAGCTTTCTTT. This sequence encodes CASSLKTVGGAFF.

The chain carries TRBV5-1 and TRBJ2-7; 10 bases are shared with TRBD2. V was pared by 0 bases and J by 6 bases, with 6 bases of the junction left unmatched. The CDR3 extends over 15 amino acids. The germline gives CDR1 SGHRS, CDR2 YFSETQ. The CDR3 sequence is CASSLGRTSGAEQYF. The CDR3 DNA sequence: TGCGCCAGCAGCTTGGGACGGACTAGCGGAGCCGAGCAGTACTTC.

V is TRBV6-5 and J is TRBJ1-1, with 10 bases fitting TRBD1. J lost 5 bases, V lost 2 bases, and 8 bases had no gene match. The CDR3 has 16 residues. Looked up from germline, CDR1 is MNHEY and CDR2 is SVGAGI. The chain's CDR3 is CASSYEGQGVRTEAFF. CDR3 coding DNA: TGTGCCAGCAGTTACGAAGGACAGGGGGTTCGAACTGAAGCTTTCTTT.

J is TRBJ1-5 and V is TRBV4-1, with D perhaps matching TRBD1 (6 bases). This CDR3 contains 16 residues. V was pared by 1 base and J by 4 bases, with 14 bases between. Looked up from germline, CDR1 is MGHRA and CDR2 is YSYEKL. The CDR3 sequence is CASSQGYGGGNQPQHF. The CDR3 DNA follows: TGCGCCAGCAGCCAAGGGTATGGGGGCGGGAATCAGCCCCAGCATTTT.

This chain links TRBV11-2 with TRBJ1-1; D is unresolved. The CDR3 totals 13 residues. With 6 bases removed from V and 4 bases from J, the gap between germline ends came to 12 bases. Germline CDR1 is SGHAT and CDR2 is FQNNGV. This CDR3 reads CASRARGRTEAFF. For the CDR3, the DNA is TGTGCCAGCAGAGCGAGAGGGCGCACTGAAGCTTTCTTT.

The rearrangement uses TRBV6-1 and TRBJ2-7, with D tentatively TRBD2 (5 bases). Trimming cost V 7 bases and J 9 bases, with 22 bases left between them. CDR1 is MNHNS, CDR2 SASEGT, per germline. There are 14 residues in the CDR3. The DNA for the CDR3 is TGTGCCAGCATTATAATCGGGGAGAGTGGTGGGCAGTACTTC. This sequence encodes CASIIIGESGGQYF.

The V gene is TRBV6-4, the J gene TRBJ1-6; D gene uncertain. The germline V and J ends were trimmed by 6 bases and 2 bases, with 5 bases remaining between them. The CDR3 has 13 amino acids. Germline CDR1 reads MRHNA; CDR2 reads SNTAGT. For the CDR3, the DNA is TGTGCCAGCAGCCAGACCTATAATTCACCCCTCCACTTT. Amino acids: CASSQTYNSPLHF.

This chain links TRBV13 with TRBJ1-2; 8 nucleotides agree with TRBD1. This CDR3 comprises 14 residues. Germline loops: CDR1 PRHDT, CDR2 FYEKMQ (reference sequence). J lost 1 base, V lost 3 bases, and 1 base had no gene match. The CDR3 reads CASSFRGHNYGYTF. Here the CDR3 DNA reads TGTGCCAGCAGCTTCAGGGGGCATAACTATGGCTACACCTTC.

The chain joins TRBV7-2 to TRBJ2-1; D might be TRBD2 (6 bases). Trimming shortened V by 6 bases and J by 12 bases, and 21 bases separated the two germline ends. Germline V CDR1 and CDR2: SGHTA, FQGNSA. The CDR3 spans 14 residues. CDR3 protein: CASSPGLGGFWQFF. CDR3 nucleotides: TGTGCCAGCAGTCCGGGACTCGGAGGATTTTGGCAGTTCTTC.

The rearrangement links TRBV6-5 to TRBJ2-3, with D hard to call. Trimming removed 6 bases from V and 6 bases from J, with 13 bases in between. The CDR3 runs 13 residues. Per germline, CDR1 MNHEY and CDR2 SVGAGI. CDR3 nucleotides: TGTGCCAGCAGCAATTCGAGGCTGGATACGCAGTATTTT. Amino acid sequence: CASSNSRLDTQYF.

A few counts support this clone. The chain is built from TRBV2 and TRBJ1-1; TRBD1 matches 8 bases. In germline, CDR1 is SNHLY, CDR2 FYNNEI. V dropped 5 bases and J dropped 10; count of bases not matched to a gene: 9. The CDR3 totals 13 residues. Written as DNA, the CDR3 is TGTGCCAGCAGTCTAAATACAGGGGGTTTAGCTTTCTTT. Its translation: CASSLNTGGLAFF.